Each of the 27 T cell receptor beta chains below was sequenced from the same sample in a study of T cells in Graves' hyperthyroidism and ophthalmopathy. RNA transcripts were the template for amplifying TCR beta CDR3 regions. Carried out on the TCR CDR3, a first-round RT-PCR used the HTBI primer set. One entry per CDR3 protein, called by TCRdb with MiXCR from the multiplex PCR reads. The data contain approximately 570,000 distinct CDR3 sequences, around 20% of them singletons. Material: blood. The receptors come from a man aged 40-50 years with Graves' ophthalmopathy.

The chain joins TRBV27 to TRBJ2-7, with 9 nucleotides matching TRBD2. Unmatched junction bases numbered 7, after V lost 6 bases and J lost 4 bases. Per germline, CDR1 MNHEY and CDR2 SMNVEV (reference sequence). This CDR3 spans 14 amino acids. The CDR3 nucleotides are TGTGCCAGCAGATTTAGCGGGAGTTTATACGAGCAGTACTTC. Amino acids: CASRFSGSLYEQYF.

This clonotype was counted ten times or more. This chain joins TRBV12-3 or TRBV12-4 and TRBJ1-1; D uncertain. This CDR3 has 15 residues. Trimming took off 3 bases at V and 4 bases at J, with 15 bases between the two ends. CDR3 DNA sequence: TGTGCCAGCAGTTTCGTGGGTTCTGGGCTCACTGAAGCTTTCTTT. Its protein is CASSFVGSGLTEAFF.

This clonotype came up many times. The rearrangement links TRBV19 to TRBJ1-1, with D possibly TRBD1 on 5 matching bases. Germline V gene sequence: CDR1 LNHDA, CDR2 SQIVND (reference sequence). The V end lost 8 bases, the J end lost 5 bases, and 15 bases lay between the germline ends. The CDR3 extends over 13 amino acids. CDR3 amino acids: CASANTGETEAFF. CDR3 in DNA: TGTGCCAGTGCTAATACAGGAGAGACTGAAGCTTTCTTT.

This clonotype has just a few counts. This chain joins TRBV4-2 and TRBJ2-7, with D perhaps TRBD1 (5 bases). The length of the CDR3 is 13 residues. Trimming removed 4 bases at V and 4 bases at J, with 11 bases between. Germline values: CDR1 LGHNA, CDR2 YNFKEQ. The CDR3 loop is CASSLSRAYEQYF. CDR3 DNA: TGTGCCAGCAGCCTCAGCAGGGCTTACGAGCAGTACTTC.

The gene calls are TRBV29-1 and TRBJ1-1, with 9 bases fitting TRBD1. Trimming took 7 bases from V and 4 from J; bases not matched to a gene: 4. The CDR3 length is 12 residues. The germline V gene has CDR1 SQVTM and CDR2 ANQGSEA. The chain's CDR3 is CSGRQGGTEAFF. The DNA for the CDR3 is TGCAGCGGAAGACAGGGGGGCACTGAAGCTTTCTTT.

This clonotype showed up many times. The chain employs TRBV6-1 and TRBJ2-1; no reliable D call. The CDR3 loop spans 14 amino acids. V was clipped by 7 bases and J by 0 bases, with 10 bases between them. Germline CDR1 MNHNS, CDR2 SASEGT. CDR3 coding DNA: TGTGCCAGCAAGGGTCAAATCTCCTACAATGAGCAGTTCTTC. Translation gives CASKGQISYNEQFF.

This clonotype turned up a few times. CDR3 loop: CASSLNQGYRFF. CDR3 bases: TGTGCCAGCAGCTTAAACCAGGGATATCGGTTCTTC. V gene TRBV7-2 combines with J gene TRBJ2-1, with D perhaps TRBD1 (5 bases). This CDR3 has 12 amino acids. Germline V gene sequence: CDR1 SGHTA, CDR2 FQGNSA. Trimming took 2 bases from V and 15 from J, leaving 14 bases between them.

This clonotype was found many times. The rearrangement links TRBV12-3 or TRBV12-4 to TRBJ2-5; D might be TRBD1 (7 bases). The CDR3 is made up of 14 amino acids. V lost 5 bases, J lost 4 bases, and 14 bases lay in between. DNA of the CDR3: TGTGCCAGCAGTATCAACAGGGGAGGAGAGACCCAGTACTTC. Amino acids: CASSINRGGETQYF.

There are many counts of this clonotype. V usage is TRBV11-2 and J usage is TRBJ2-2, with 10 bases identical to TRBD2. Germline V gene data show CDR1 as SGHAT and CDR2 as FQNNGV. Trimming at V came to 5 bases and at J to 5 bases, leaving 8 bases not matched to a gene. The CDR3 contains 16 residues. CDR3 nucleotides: TGTGCCAGCAGCCGCTCGACTAGCGGGCTTACCGGGGAGCTGTTTTTT. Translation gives CASSRSTSGLTGELFF.

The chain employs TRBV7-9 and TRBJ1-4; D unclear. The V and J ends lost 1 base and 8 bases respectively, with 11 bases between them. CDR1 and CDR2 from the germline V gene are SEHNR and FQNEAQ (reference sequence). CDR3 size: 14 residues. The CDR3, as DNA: TGTGCCAGCAGCTTAGTTCCGGGGTTGGAAAAACTGTTTTTT. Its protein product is CASSLVPGLEKLFF.

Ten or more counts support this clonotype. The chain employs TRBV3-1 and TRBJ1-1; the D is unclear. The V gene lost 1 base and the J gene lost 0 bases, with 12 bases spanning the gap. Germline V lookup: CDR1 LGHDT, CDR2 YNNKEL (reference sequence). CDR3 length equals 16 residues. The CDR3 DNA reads TGTGCCAGCAGCCAAGCCTCCGGATCTCTGAACACTGAAGCTTTCTTT. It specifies CASSQASGSLNTEAFF. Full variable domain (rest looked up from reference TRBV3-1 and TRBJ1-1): DTAVSQTPKYLVTQMGNDKSIKCEQNLGHDTMYWYKQDSKKFLKIMFSYNNKELIINETVPNRFSPKSPDKAHLNLHINSLELGDSAVYFCASSQASGSLNTEAFFGQGTRLTVV.

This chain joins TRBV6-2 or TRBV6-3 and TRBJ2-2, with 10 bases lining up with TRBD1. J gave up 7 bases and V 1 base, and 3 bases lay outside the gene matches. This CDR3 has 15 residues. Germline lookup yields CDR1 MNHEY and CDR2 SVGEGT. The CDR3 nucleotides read TGTGCCAGCAGTTACTGGGGACAGGGGATCGGGGAGCTGTTTTTT. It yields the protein CASSYWGQGIGELFF.

This CDR3 is CASSYRAGARTDTQYF. The CDR3, as DNA: TGTGCCAGCAGCTACCGAGCGGGGGCTCGCACAGATACGCAGTATTTT. The rearrangement uses TRBV7-9 and TRBJ2-3, with 8 bases lining up with TRBD2. Germline V gene data show CDR1 as SEHNR and CDR2 as FQNEAQ (reference sequence). V lost 4 bases, J lost 1 base, and 7 bases stayed unmatched. The CDR3 has 16 amino acids.

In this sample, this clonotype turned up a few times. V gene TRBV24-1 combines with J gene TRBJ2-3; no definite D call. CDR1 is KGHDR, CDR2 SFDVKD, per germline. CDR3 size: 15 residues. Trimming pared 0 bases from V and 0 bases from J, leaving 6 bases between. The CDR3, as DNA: TGTGCCACCAGTGATTTGGTGGCAAGCACAGATACGCAGTATTTT. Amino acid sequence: CATSDLVASTDTQYF.

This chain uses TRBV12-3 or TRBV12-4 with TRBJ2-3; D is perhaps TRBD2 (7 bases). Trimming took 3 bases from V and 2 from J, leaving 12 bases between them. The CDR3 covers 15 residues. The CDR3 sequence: CASSFGGGLTDTQYF. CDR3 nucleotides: TGTGCCAGCAGTTTTGGGGGGGGGCTCACAGATACGCAGTATTTT.

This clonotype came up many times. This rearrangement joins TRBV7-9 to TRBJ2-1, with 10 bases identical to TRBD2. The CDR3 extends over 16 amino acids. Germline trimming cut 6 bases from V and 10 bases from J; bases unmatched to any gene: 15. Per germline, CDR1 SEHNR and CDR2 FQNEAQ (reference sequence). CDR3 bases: TGTGCCAGCAGTTCCCTAGCGGGAGAAACCCTCGAGGAGCAGTTCTTC. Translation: CASSSLAGETLEEQFF.

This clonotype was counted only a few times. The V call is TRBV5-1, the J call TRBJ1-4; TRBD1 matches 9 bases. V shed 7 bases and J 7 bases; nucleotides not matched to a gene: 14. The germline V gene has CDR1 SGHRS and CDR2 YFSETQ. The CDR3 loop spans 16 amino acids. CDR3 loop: CASRVSADRGLEKLFF. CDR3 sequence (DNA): TGCGCCAGCCGGGTTTCGGCGGACAGGGGTCTTGAAAAACTGTTTTTT.

CDR3 loop: CASSKTSGGIYEQYF. The CDR3 coding sequence is TGTGCCAGCAGCAAAACTAGCGGGGGGATCTACGAGCAGTACTTC. This chain uses TRBV6-1 with TRBJ2-7, with 12 bases aligning to TRBD2. The J segment lost 3 bases and the V segment lost 6 bases, leaving 6 bases of the junction unmatched. The germline CDR1 and CDR2 sequences are MNHNS and SASEGT. This CDR3 spans 15 amino acids.

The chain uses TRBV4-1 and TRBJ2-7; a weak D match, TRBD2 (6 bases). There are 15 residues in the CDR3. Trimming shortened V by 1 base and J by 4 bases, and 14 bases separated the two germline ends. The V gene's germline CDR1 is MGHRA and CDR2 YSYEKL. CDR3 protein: CASSQGRGRLYEQYF. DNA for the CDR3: TGCGCCAGCAGCCAAGGGCGGGGACGGCTTTACGAGCAGTACTTC.

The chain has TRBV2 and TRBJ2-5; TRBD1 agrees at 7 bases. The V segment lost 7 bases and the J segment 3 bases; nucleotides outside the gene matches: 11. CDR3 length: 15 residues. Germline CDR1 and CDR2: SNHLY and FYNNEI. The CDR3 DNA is TGTGCCAGCAATGCCCCCCCGGGACAGAAAGAGACCCAGTACTTC. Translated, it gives CASNAPPGQKETQYF.

CDR3 bases: TGTGCCAGCAGCCGCGGGGGCATTGAGCAGTTCTTC. This translates into CASSRGGIEQFF. The chain combines TRBV6-1 with TRBJ2-1, with D possibly being TRBD2 (7 bases). The CDR3 extends over 12 amino acids. Germline lookup yields CDR1 MNHNS and CDR2 SASEGT. Trimming shortened V by 6 bases and J by 9 bases, and 12 bases separated the two germline ends.

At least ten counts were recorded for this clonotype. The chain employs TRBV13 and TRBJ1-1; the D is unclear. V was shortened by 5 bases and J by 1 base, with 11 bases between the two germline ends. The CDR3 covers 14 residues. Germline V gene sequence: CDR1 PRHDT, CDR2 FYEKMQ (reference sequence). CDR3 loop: CASSPGFPNTEAFF. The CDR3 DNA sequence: TGTGCCAGCAGCCCTGGGTTCCCGAACACTGAAGCTTTCTTT.

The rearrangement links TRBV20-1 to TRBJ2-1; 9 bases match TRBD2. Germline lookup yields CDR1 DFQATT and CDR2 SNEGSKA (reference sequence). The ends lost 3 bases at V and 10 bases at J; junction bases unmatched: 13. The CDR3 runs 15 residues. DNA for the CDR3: TGCAGTGCTAGGTCCGCTAGCGGGATCGTGGGAGAGCAGTTCTTC. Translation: CSARSASGIVGEQFF.

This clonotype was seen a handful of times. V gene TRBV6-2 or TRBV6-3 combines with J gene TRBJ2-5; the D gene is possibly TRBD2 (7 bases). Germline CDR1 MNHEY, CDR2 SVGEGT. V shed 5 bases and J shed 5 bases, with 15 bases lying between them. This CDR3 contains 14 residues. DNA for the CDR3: TGTGCCAGCAGTCAGGGCGGGGGCTGGGAGACCCAGTACTTC. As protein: CASSQGGGWETQYF.

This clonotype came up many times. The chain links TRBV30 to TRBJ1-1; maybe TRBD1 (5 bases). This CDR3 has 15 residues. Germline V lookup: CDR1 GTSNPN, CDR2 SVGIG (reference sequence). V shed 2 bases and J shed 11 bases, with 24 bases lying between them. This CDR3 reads CAWSLLDRDDGSAFF. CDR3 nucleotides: TGTGCCTGGAGTTTACTAGACCGGGACGACGGGTCCGCTTTCTTT.

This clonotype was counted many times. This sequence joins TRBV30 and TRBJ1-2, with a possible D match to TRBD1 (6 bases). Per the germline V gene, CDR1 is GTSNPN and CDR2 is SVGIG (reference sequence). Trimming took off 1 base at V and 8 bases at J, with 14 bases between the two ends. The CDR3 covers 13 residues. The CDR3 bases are TGTGCCTGGAGTGAACAGGGAGTAGGGGGCTACACCTTC. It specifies CAWSEQGVGGYTF.

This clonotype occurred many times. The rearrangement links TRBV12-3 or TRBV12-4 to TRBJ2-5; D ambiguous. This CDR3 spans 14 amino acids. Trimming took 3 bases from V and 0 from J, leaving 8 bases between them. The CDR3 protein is CASSLGLNQETQYF. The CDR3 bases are TGTGCCAGCAGTTTGGGTCTAAACCAAGAGACCCAGTACTTC.